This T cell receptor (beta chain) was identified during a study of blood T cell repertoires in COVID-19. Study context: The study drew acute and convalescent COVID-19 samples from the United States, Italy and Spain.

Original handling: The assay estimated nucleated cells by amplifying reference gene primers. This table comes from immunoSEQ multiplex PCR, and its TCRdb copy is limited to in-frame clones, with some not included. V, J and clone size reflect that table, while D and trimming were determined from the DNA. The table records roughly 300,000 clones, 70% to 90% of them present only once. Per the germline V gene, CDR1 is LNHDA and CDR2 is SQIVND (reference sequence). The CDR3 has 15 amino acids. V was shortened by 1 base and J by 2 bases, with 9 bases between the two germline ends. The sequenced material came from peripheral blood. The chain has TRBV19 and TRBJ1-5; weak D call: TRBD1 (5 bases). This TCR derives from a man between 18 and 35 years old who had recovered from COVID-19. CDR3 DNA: TGTGCCAGTAGTATAGCTGGGGCGGGCAATCAGCCCCAGCATTTT. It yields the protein CASSIAGAGNQPQHF.